The rows below give T cell receptor beta chains drawn from one sample of a study of cytomegalovirus exposure and HLA in healthy donors. Data came from immunoSEQ multiplex PCR; TCRdb stores just in-frame clones and leaves some out. The sample shows around 54,000 clones, more than 65% of them seen only once. The sample comprised PBMCs. Receptors originate from a woman between 18 and 30 years old in good health and CMV-seronegative. Each CDR3 is given with its conserved first and last residue. The D gene is left open where the match is weak. Where a row states a size, it is once, few, many or the class of an expanded clone; other rows omit it.

D gene | J gene | clone size | V gene | CDR3 protein | CDR3 DNA
TRBD2 | TRBJ2-5 | NA | TRBV15 | CATRSSGRWETQYF | TGTGCCACCCGGTCTAGCGGGAGATGGGAGACCCAGTACTTC
TRBD1 | TRBJ2-1 | once | TRBV4-1 | CASSHRTGGNNEQFF | TGCGCCAGCAGCCATAGGACAGGGGGTAACAATGAGCAGTTCTTC
NA | TRBJ1-1 | NA | TRBV5-6 | CASSFGQMNTEAFF | TGTGCCAGCAGCTTCGGACAGATGAACACTGAAGCTTTCTTT
TRBD2 | TRBJ2-1 | NA | TRBV25-1 | CASSDPRGGEQFF | TGTGCCAGCAGTGATCCTCGGGGGGGTGAGCAGTTCTTC
TRBD1 | TRBJ2-5 | NA | TRBV29-1 | CSVLLAGGKGETQYF | TGCAGCGTTCTCTTGGCAGGGGGTAAAGGCGAGACCCAGTACTTC
NA | TRBJ2-1 | NA | TRBV27 | CASSPRRSSYNEQFF | TGTGCCAGCAGTCCCCGGCGGAGCTCCTACAATGAGCAGTTCTTC
TRBD2 | TRBJ2-5 | NA | TRBV7-2 | CASNKAGGPGETQYF | TGTGCCAGCAACAAAGCGGGAGGGCCCGGGGAGACCCAGTACTTC
TRBD1 | TRBJ1-5 | NA | TRBV6-1 | CASSGTGGSQPQHF | TGTGCCAGCAGCGGGACAGGTGGCTCCCAGCCCCAGCATTTT
TRBD2 | TRBJ2-5 | NA | TRBV4-2 | CASSQEDAWGGETQYF | TGTGCCAGCAGCCAAGAGGACGCGTGGGGGGGAGAGACCCAGTACTTC
TRBD1 | TRBJ2-1 | NA | TRBV5-1 | CASSWDRVNEQFF | TGCGCCAGCAGCTGGGACAGGGTCAATGAGCAGTTCTTC
NA | TRBJ1-1 | NA | TRBV19 | CASSIGGRVGTEAFF | TGTGCCAGTAGTATAGGCGGCAGGGTTGGTACTGAAGCTTTCTTT
TRBD1 | TRBJ1-1 | NA | TRBV29-1 | CSVDSRDRVKNTEAFF | TGCAGCGTTGATTCCCGGGACAGGGTGAAGAACACTGAAGCTTTCTTT
TRBD2 | TRBJ2-1 | NA | TRBV7-6 | CASSLGTPTSERYNEQFF | TGTGCCAGCAGCTTGGGGACACCGACTAGCGAGAGATACAATGAGCAGTTCTTC
NA | TRBJ2-7 | few | TRBV29-1 | CSVEDRGTEVYEQYF | TGCAGCGTTGAAGATCGGGGGACAGAAGTCTACGAGCAGTACTTC
TRBD1 | TRBJ2-5 | NA | TRBV5-1 | CASSQGTGGGQETQYF | TGCGCCAGCAGCCAAGGGACAGGGGGGGGTCAAGAGACCCAGTACTTC
TRBD2 | TRBJ2-7 | once | TRBV2 | CASSVIPGSTSGGEQYF | TGTGCCAGCAGTGTAATCCCAGGATCGACTAGCGGGGGCGAGCAGTACTTC
NA | TRBJ1-2 | NA | TRBV4-1 | CAISQGRGPGYGYTF | TGCGCCATCAGCCAAGGTAGAGGCCCGGGCTATGGCTACACCTTC
NA | TRBJ1-2 | once | TRBV7-6 | CASSLRAENYGYTF | TGTGCCAGCAGCTTACGCGCGGAAAACTATGGCTACACCTTC
TRBD1 | TRBJ2-7 | NA | TRBV7-6 | CASSLQGADSSYEQYF | TGTGCCAGCAGCCTACAGGGGGCTGATTCATCCTACGAGCAGTACTTC
TRBD2 | TRBJ2-3 | NA | TRBV5-1 | CASSSGTSGRANFTDTQYF | TGCGCCAGCAGCAGCGGGACTAGCGGGAGGGCTAATTTCACAGATACGCAGTATTTT
TRBD2 | TRBJ2-2 | few | TRBV10-1 | CASSDAGAGTGELFF | TGCGCCAGCAGTGATGCGGGAGCGGGCACCGGGGAGCTGTTTTTT